Below, 2 T cell receptor beta chains from the same sample are listed, as sequenced in a study of early T cells in non-severe SARS-CoV-2 infection. Using its own MiXCR run on the 5' RACE reads, TCRdb lists one record per CDR3 protein. The table has 100,000 to 120,000 distinct CDR3 sequences, roughly 12% seen once. The sequencing input was whole blood. Receptors originate from an adult who was a healthcare worker with PCR-confirmed SARS-CoV-2 infection or an uninfected control (not recorded which).

The chain recombines TRBV7-3 with TRBJ2-7; 12 bases match TRBD2. Germline CDR1 is SGHTA and CDR2 is FQGTGA. The junction had 11 bases not matched to a gene; V was cut back by 7 bases and J by 7 bases. There are 15 residues in the CDR3. CDR3 in amino acids: CASNSRLAGVREQYF. The CDR3 nucleotides are TGTGCCAGCAACTCGCGACTAGCGGGAGTTCGAGAGCAGTACTTC. Combining the CDR3 with reference TRBV7-3 and TRBJ2-7 gives the whole variable domain GAGVSQTPSNKVTEKGKYVELRCDPISGHTALYWYRQSLGQGPEFLIYFQGTGAADDSGLPNDRFFAVRPEGSVSTLKIQRTERGDSAVYLCASNSRLAGVREQYFGPGTRLTVT.

This clonotype was counted at least ten times. The chain links TRBV29-1 to TRBJ2-3; no definite D call. V lost 2 bases to trimming and J lost 4 bases, with 7 bases between them. Germline V gene lookup returns CDR1 SQVTM and CDR2 ANQGSEA. There are 12 residues in the CDR3. CDR3 in DNA: TGCAGCGTTGAACTTTCGGCAGATACGCAGTATTTT. Translated, it gives CSVELSADTQYF.